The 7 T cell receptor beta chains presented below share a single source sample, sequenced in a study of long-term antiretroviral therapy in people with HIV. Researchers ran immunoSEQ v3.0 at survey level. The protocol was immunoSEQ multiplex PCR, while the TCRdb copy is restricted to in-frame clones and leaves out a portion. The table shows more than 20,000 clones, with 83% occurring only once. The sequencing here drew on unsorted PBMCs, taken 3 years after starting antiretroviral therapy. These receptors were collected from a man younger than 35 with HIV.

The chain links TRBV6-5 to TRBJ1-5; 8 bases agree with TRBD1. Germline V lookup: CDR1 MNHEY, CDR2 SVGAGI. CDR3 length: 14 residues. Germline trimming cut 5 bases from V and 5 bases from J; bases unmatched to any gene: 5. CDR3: CASSPSGGDQPQHF. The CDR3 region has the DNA TGTGCCAGCAGTCCCTCAGGGGGCGATCAGCCCCAGCATTTT.

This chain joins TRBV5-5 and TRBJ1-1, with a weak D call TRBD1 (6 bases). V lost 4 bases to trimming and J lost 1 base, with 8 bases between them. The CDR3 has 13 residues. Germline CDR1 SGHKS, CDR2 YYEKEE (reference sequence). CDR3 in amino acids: CASSRTANTEAFF. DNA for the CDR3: TGTGCCAGCAGCCGGACAGCGAACACTGAAGCTTTCTTT. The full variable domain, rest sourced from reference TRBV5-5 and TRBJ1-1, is DAGVTQSPTHLIKTRGQQVTLRCSPISGHKSVSWYQQVLGQGPQFIFQYYEKEERGRGNFPDRFSARQFPNYSSELNVNALLLGDSALYLCASSRTANTEAFFGQGTRLTVV.

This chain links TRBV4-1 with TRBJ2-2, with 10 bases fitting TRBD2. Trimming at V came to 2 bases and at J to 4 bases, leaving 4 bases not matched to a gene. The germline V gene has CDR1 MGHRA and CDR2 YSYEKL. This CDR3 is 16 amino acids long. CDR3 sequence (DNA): TGCGCCAGCAGCCAAAGCGGGGGGGCGTTCACCGGGGAGCTGTTTTTT. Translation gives CASSQSGGAFTGELFF.

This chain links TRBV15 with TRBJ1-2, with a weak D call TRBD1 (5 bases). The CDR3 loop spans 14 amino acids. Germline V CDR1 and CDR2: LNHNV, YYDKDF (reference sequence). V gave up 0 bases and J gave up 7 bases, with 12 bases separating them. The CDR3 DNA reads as TGTGCCACCAGCAGAGATATCCAGGGCGGTGGCTACACCTTC. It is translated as CATSRDIQGGGYTF.

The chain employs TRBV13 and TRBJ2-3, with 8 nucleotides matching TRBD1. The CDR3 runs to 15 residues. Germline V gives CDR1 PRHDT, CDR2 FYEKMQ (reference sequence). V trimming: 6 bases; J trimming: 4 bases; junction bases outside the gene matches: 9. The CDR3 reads CASRPGTGRSDTQYF. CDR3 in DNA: TGTGCCAGCAGGCCGGGGACAGGCAGGTCAGATACGCAGTATTTT.

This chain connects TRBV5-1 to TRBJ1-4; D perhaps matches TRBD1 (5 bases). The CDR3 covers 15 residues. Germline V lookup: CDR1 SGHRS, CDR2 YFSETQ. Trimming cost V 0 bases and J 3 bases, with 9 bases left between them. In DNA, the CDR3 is TGCGCCAGCAGCTTGGGACAGTCCCCTAATGAAAAACTGTTTTTT. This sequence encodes CASSLGQSPNEKLFF.

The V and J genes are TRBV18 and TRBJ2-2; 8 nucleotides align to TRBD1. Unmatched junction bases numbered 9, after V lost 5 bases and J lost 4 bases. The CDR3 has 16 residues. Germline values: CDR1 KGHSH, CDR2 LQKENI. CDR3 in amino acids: CASSKGTGGRTGELFF. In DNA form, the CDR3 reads TGTGCCAGCTCAAAAGGGACAGGTGGACGCACCGGGGAGCTGTTTTTT.